This T cell receptor beta chain was found in a study of Ad26.COV2.S vaccination and SARS-CoV-2 variants. Across the whole study: A COV1001 Ad26.COV2.S trial-arm participant provided the sample. Study-wide results and caveats: Those who received vaccine or placebo ended up with similar non-spike TCR breadth.

Sequenced by immunoSEQ multiplex PCR; TCRdb stores in-frame clones only, minus some. The sample yields a few hundred thousand clones, around 87% seen once. Regarding treatment: about 20 received Ad26.COV2.S at low or high dose, single or two shots; roughly 5 received placebo; per-sample allocation not given. Day 63 following the first vaccine or placebo injection was when the samples were taken. Vaccine was an Ad26 vector expressing Wuhan-strain SARS-CoV-2 spike. This clone was seen more than once but under ten times. The antigen is unknown. CDR1 and CDR2 (germline): LGHDT, YNNKEL (reference sequence). Trimming cost V 2 bases and J 0 bases, with 26 bases left between them. This CDR3 is 21 amino acids long.

J is TRBJ2-1 and V is TRBV3-1 (or the pseudogene TRBV3-2); tentative D call: TRBD1 (6 bases). Sequenced material: peripheral blood, taken in a trial of Ad26.COV2.S vaccine versus placebo. The TCR was taken from a person between 18 and 60 years old who received the Ad26.COV2.S COVID-19 vaccine or a placebo. The CDR3 coding sequence is TGTGCCAGCAGCCAATCACCCAATCTTCGGACAGCCGGTTTCTCCTACAATGAGCAGTTCTTC. This gives the protein CASSQSPNLRTAGFSYNEQFF.